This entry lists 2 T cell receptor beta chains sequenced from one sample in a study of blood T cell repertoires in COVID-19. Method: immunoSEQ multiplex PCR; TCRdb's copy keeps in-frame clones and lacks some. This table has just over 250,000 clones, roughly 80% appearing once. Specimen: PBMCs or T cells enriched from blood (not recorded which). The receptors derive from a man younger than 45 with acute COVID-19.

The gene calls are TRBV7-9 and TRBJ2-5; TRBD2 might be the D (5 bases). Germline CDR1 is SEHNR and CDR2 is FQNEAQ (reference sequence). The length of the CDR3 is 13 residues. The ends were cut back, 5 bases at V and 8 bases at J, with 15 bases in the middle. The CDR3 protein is CASSPLGAVTQYF. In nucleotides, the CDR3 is TGTGCCAGCAGCCCCCTCGGAGCGGTAACCCAGTACTTC.

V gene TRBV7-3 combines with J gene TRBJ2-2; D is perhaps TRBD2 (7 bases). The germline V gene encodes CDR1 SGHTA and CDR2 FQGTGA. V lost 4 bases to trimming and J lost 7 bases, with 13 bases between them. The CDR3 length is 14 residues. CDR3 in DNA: TGTGCCAGCAGCTCCCGGGGGGCAATCGGGGAGCTGTTTTTT. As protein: CASSSRGAIGELFF. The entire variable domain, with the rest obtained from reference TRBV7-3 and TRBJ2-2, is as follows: GAGVSQTPSNKVTEKGKYVELRCDPISGHTALYWYRQSLGQGPEFLIYFQGTGAADDSGLPNDRFFAVRPEGSVSTLKIQRTERGDSAVYLCASSSRGAIGELFFGEGSRLTVL.